The 31 T cell receptor beta chains in this list originate from one sample, sequenced in a study of blood T cells in healthy people across ages. Primed by a sample-barcoded 5' primer and a J-beta primer mix, a second PCR proceeded for 7 to 11 cycles. MiXCR was run by TCRdb on the 5' RACE reads, yielding one entry per CDR3 protein. The sample consists of hundreds of thousands of distinct CDR3 sequences, 32% of them appearing once. Source material: blood. These TCRs come from a woman of 80 years or more in good health.

This clonotype was observed many times. This CDR3 reads CAISAWGGGTGELFF. DNA of the CDR3: TGTGCCATCAGCGCATGGGGCGGGGGCACCGGGGAGCTGTTTTTT. The V gene is TRBV10-3, the J gene TRBJ2-2; 7 nucleotides match TRBD2. This CDR3 is built from 15 residues. Losses at the gene ends were 6 bases for V and 4 bases for J; bases not matched to a gene: 8. Germline CDR1 is ENHRY and CDR2 is SYGVKD.

This clonotype was recorded a few times. The rearrangement joins TRBV6-5 to TRBJ1-1; D is undetermined. Germline lookup yields CDR1 MNHEY and CDR2 SVGAGI. V was pared by 7 bases and J by 2 bases, with 11 bases between. The CDR3 totals 13 residues. CDR3 in amino acids: CASTYSANTEAFF. DNA for the CDR3: TGTGCCAGCACCTATTCCGCAAACACTGAAGCTTTCTTT.

This clonotype was seen many times. This rearrangement joins TRBV27 to TRBJ2-2; 13 bases are shared with TRBD2. The CDR3 is made up of 16 amino acids. The junction had 7 bases not matched to a gene; V was cut back by 6 bases and J by 6 bases. Germline V gives CDR1 MNHEY, CDR2 SMNVEV (reference sequence). The CDR3 DNA reads as TGTGCCAGCAGACCCACTAGCGGGGGGGCCTCCGGGGAGCTGTTTTTT. Amino acids: CASRPTSGGASGELFF.

This clonotype was counted a single time. The junction departs from the called germline gene at one end, perhaps through a read error. The rearrangement joins TRBV20-1 to TRBJ1-5; D might be TRBD1 (6 bases). The CDR3 spans 15 residues. The germline V gene has CDR1 DFQATT and CDR2 SNEGSKA (reference sequence). The CDR3 bases are TGCAGTGCTAGAGGTGACAGGACCAGCAATCAGCCCCAACATTTT. Its protein is CSARGDRTSNQPQHF.

This clonotype was recorded a few times. The rearrangement joins TRBV13 to TRBJ2-3, with 10 bases matching TRBD1. In germline, CDR1 is PRHDT, CDR2 FYEKMQ (reference sequence). The CDR3 sequence is 15 residues long. The junction had 7 bases not matched to a gene; V was cut back by 4 bases and J by 6 bases. The CDR3 sequence: CASSSGTGVLDTQYF. The CDR3 bases are TGTGCCAGCAGCTCCGGGACAGGGGTTTTGGATACGCAGTATTTT.

In its sample, this clonotype was seen a few times. The J gene is TRBJ1-1, the V gene TRBV7-2, with D maybe TRBD1 (5 bases). Germline V gene lookup returns CDR1 SGHTA and CDR2 FQGNSA. The length of the CDR3 is 15 residues. V lost 4 bases to trimming and J lost 1 base, with 13 bases between them. The CDR3 nucleotides read TGTGCCAGCAGCTACTTTGGAGGGGCGAACACTGAAGCTTTCTTT. Amino acid sequence: CASSYFGGANTEAFF.

The sample holds many counts of this clonotype. The chain joins TRBV4-2 to TRBJ2-3, with 8 bases fitting TRBD2. V lost 0 bases, J lost 5 bases, and 10 bases stayed unmatched. The CDR3 covers 17 residues. CDR1 is LGHNA and CDR2 is YNFKEQ in the germline V gene. In nucleotides, the CDR3 is TGTGCCAGCAGCCAAGATCACACCGGGGGGGCCGGAGATACGCAGTATTTT. Translating it yields CASSQDHTGGAGDTQYF.

This clonotype was seen many times. This chain connects TRBV6-1 to TRBJ2-1; 7 nucleotides line up with TRBD1. Germline V gives CDR1 MNHNS, CDR2 SASEGT. J lost 4 bases, V lost 5 bases, and 11 bases had no gene match. CDR3 size: 16 residues. The CDR3 DNA reads TGTGCCAGCAGTCTCCTCCGGACAGGAGATTACAATGAGCAGTTCTTC. It yields the protein CASSLLRTGDYNEQFF.

This clonotype was found a few times. The chain uses TRBV20-1 and TRBJ1-5, with no clear D. Trimming shortened V by 1 base and J by 5 bases, and 6 bases separated the two germline ends. The CDR3 is 12 amino acids. Germline CDR1 and CDR2: DFQATT and SNEGSKA (reference sequence). CDR3: CSARVADQPQHF. The CDR3 region has the DNA TGCAGTGCTAGAGTGGCGGATCAGCCCCAGCATTTT.

This clonotype was recorded many times. The V call is TRBV2, the J call TRBJ1-2; TRBD1 matches at 7 bases. V gave up 3 bases and J gave up 5 bases; unmatched junction bases: 3. Germline values: CDR1 SNHLY, CDR2 FYNNEI. The CDR3 totals 13 residues. CDR3 sequence: CASSEGQFYGYTF. The CDR3 nucleotides are TGTGCCAGCAGTGAGGGACAGTTTTATGGCTACACCTTC.

This clonotype was counted many times. The V call is TRBV5-1, the J call TRBJ2-7; TRBD2 might be the D (7 bases). V was clipped by 0 bases and J by 7 bases, with 17 bases between them. The CDR3 sequence is 15 residues long. The germline gives CDR1 SGHRS, CDR2 YFSETQ. This CDR3 is CASSLEGGSPREQYF. The DNA of the CDR3 is TGCGCCAGCAGCTTGGAGGGGGGGAGCCCAAGGGAGCAGTACTTC.

The V call is TRBV5-1, the J call TRBJ1-1; D ambiguous. CDR3 length: 15 amino acids. Germline CDR1 reads SGHRS; CDR2 reads YFSETQ. The V gene lost 0 bases and the J gene lost 2 bases, with 11 bases spanning the gap. This CDR3 is CASSLGSRRNTEAFF. CDR3 coding DNA: TGCGCCAGCAGCTTGGGGAGCAGGAGAAACACTGAAGCTTTCTTT.

This clonotype appeared a few times. The rearrangement joins TRBV13 to TRBJ1-1; D remains unclear. The CDR3 has 13 residues. Between the trimmed V and J ends, which lost 6 bases and 4 bases, there was a span of 12 bases. Germline CDR1 PRHDT, CDR2 FYEKMQ (reference sequence). This CDR3 reads CASRREPTTEAFF. The CDR3 bases are TGTGCCAGCAGGAGGGAGCCGACCACTGAAGCTTTCTTT.

A remark on this clonotype: A read error may be the cause here, since a much bigger clone is one base away. The V and J genes are TRBV2 and TRBJ2-3, with 7 bases that match TRBD1. Losses at the gene ends were 8 bases for V and 4 bases for J; bases not matched to a gene: 12. The length of the CDR3 is 15 residues. The germline CDR1 and CDR2 sequences are SNHLY and FYNNEI. The DNA for the CDR3 is TGTGCCAGCTGGTCAACAGGGGTCGTATCAGATACGCAGTATTTT. Translation gives CASWSTGVVSDTQYF. Combining the CDR3 with reference TRBV2 and TRBJ2-3 gives the whole variable domain EPEVTQTPSHQVTQMGQEVILRCVPISNHLYFYWYRQILGQKVEFLVSFYNNEISEKSEIFDDQFSVERPDGSNFTLKIRSTKLEDSAMYFCASWSTGVVSDTQYFGPGTRLTVL.

This clonotype was detected many times. The chain is built from TRBV9 and TRBJ2-7; tentative D call: TRBD1 (6 bases). This CDR3 contains 14 residues. Germline CDR1 SGDLS, CDR2 YYNGEE. Trimming took 3 bases from V and 2 from J, leaving 12 bases between them. The CDR3 loop reads CASSEATGPYEQYF. DNA for the CDR3: TGTGCCAGCAGCGAGGCGACAGGACCCTACGAGCAGTACTTC. The full variable domain, rest sourced from reference TRBV9 and TRBJ2-7, is DSGVTQTPKHLITATGQRVTLRCSPRSGDLSVYWYQQSLDQGLQFLIQYYNGEERAKGNILERFSAQQFPDLHSELNLSSLELGDSALYFCASSEATGPYEQYFGPGTRLTVT.

This clonotype was observed many times. The CDR3 DNA sequence: TGTGCCAGCAGTTCCCATTATTGGGACTATGGCTACACCTTC. Translation gives CASSSHYWDYGYTF. The V gene is TRBV6-6, the J gene TRBJ1-2; D unresolved. From germline, CDR1 is MNHNY and CDR2 SVGAGI (reference sequence). V gave up 4 bases and J gave up 3 bases, with 12 bases separating them. There are 14 residues in the CDR3.

On this clonotype: It may be a read error: a sequence one base away is much more abundant. The chain carries TRBV6-5 and TRBJ2-1; 7 bases line up with TRBD2. The J call may be wrong; the DNA end is better matched by TRBJ2-7. Per germline, CDR1 MNHEY and CDR2 SVGAGI. This CDR3 has 19 amino acids. CDR3 region: CASSYRTPGSGDSYNEQYF. In DNA, the CDR3 is TGTGCCAGCAGTTACCGGACCCCTGGGAGCGGGGACTCCTACAATGAGCAGTACTTC.

V gene TRBV7-2 combines with J gene TRBJ2-5; D is undetermined. The CDR3 runs 14 residues. Germline V gene sequence: CDR1 SGHTA, CDR2 FQGNSA. Trimming shortened V by 7 bases and J by 7 bases, and 19 bases separated the two germline ends. This CDR3 reads CASNLGPYPTTQYF. CDR3 nucleotide sequence: TGTGCCAGCAACCTTGGACCCTATCCGACGACCCAGTACTTC.

The table lists this clonotype with many counts. The genes are TRBV27 and TRBJ2-1; D is tentatively TRBD1 or TRBD2 (5 bases each). Germline CDR1 and CDR2: MNHEY and SMNVEV (reference sequence). The V end was cut by 6 bases, the J end by 6 bases, with 12 bases between. This CDR3 is built from 13 residues. In DNA form, the CDR3 reads TGTGCCAGCAGCATTGGGGGTCTCAATGAGCAGTTCTTC. Encoded protein: CASSIGGLNEQFF.

V gene TRBV7-2 combines with J gene TRBJ2-2; D is ambiguous. Trimming cost V 1 base and J 7 bases, with 7 bases left between them. The CDR3 spans 13 residues. Per the germline V gene, CDR1 is SGHTA and CDR2 is FQGNSA. The CDR3 sequence: CASSLVRYGELFF. CDR3 DNA sequence: TGTGCCAGCAGCTTAGTTCGGTACGGGGAGCTGTTTTTT.

This clonotype was detected a few times. This rearrangement joins TRBV27 to TRBJ2-1, with 9 bases matching TRBD2. CDR1 is MNHEY, CDR2 SMNVEV, per germline (reference sequence). The junction had 17 bases not matched to a gene; V was cut back by 1 base and J by 7 bases. This CDR3 has 19 amino acids. The CDR3 protein is CASSLLRGGPGRDGNEQFF. In DNA, the CDR3 is TGTGCCAGCAGTTTATTGCGGGGGGGGCCAGGAAGAGACGGGAATGAGCAGTTCTTC.

On this clonotype: Possible read error: a much larger clone is one base away. This rearrangement joins TRBV20-1 to TRBJ2-4; 8 bases fit TRBD1. With V trimmed by 6 bases and J by 6 bases, 7 bases remained unmatched. This CDR3 has 13 residues. Germline V gene lookup returns CDR1 DFQATT and CDR2 SNEGSKA (reference sequence). The CDR3: CSAVPGTGNIQYF. In DNA form, the CDR3 reads TGCAGTGCCGTCCCCGGGACAGGAAACATTCAGTACTTC.

This chain connects TRBV20-1 to TRBJ1-2; 7 bases are shared with TRBD1. Germline V gene data show CDR1 as DFQATT and CDR2 as SNEGSKA (reference sequence). There are 14 residues in the CDR3. The junction had 7 bases not matched to a gene; V was cut back by 4 bases and J by 2 bases. The CDR3, as DNA: TGCAGTGCTAAGGGACAGCTAGTGAACTATGGCTACACCTTC. Its translation: CSAKGQLVNYGYTF.

The sample holds a few counts of this clonotype. The chain uses TRBV5-1 and TRBJ1-1, with 7 bases identical to TRBD1. Germline CDR1 and CDR2: SGHRS and YFSETQ. Trimming took 5 bases from V and 2 from J; bases not matched to a gene: 9. The CDR3 loop spans 15 amino acids. The CDR3 here is CASRSEGGSNTEAFF. CDR3 in DNA: TGCGCCAGCAGATCTGAAGGGGGCTCCAACACTGAAGCTTTCTTT.

Ten or more counts support this clonotype. The chain combines TRBV25-1 with TRBJ2-7; D unclear. The V gene lost 3 bases and the J gene lost 7 bases, with 10 bases spanning the gap. The CDR3 consists of 12 residues. Germline V gives CDR1 MGHDK, CDR2 SYGVNS. The CDR3 region is CASSDGLGEQYF. In nucleotides, the CDR3 is TGTGCCAGCAGTGACGGGCTCGGAGAGCAGTACTTC.

On this clonotype itself: Since a much larger clone is just one base distant, this may be a read error. V usage is TRBV6-1 and J usage is TRBJ2-4, with D perhaps matching TRBD1 or TRBD2 (7 bases each). V was clipped by 5 bases and J by 9 bases, with 20 bases between them. This CDR3 spans 15 amino acids. CDR1 and CDR2 from the germline V gene are MNHNS and SASEGT. The CDR3 sequence is CASSLMTGRGTIQYF. The CDR3 bases are TGTGCCAGCAGTCTAATGACAGGGAGGGGAACCATTCAGTACTTC.

The sample holds many counts of this clonotype. J is TRBJ2-7 and V is TRBV11-2; 11 bases agree with TRBD1. Germline V gives CDR1 SGHAT, CDR2 FQNNGV. CDR3 length: 17 residues. V shed 5 bases, J shed 6 bases, and the junction held 15 bases outside the gene matches. For the CDR3, the DNA is TGTGCCAGCAGCCTGCACCTTAACCACGGGACAGGGGGCGAGCAGTACTTC. This translates into CASSLHLNHGTGGEQYF.

This clonotype came up once. V and J are TRBV11-3 and TRBJ2-1; possible D gene TRBD1, 6 bases. The CDR3 sequence is 15 residues long. CDR1 is SGHNT and CDR2 is YENEEA in the germline V gene. Trimming took off 2 bases at V and 6 bases at J, with 14 bases between the two ends. The CDR3 is CASSLSQGIGNEQFF. The CDR3 bases are TGTGCCAGCAGCTTATCACAGGGAATCGGCAATGAGCAGTTCTTC.

The chain uses TRBV30 and TRBJ1-6; D is unclear. Between the trimmed V and J ends, which lost 0 bases and 1 base, there was a span of 1 base. The CDR3 loop spans 13 amino acids. Per germline, CDR1 GTSNPN and CDR2 SVGIG (reference sequence). Here the CDR3 reads CAWSVSYNSPLHF. The CDR3 coding sequence is TGTGCCTGGAGTGTATCCTATAATTCACCCCTCCACTTT.

This clonotype was recorded at least ten times. This chain joins TRBV10-3 and TRBJ2-7, with D possibly being TRBD1 or TRBD2 (5 bases each). This CDR3 comprises 15 residues. Trimming cost V 5 bases and J 0 bases, with 14 bases left between them. The germline V gene has CDR1 ENHRY and CDR2 SYGVKD. This chain's CDR3 is CAISTGTQSSYEQYF. The CDR3, as DNA: TGTGCCATCAGTACTGGGACCCAGAGCTCCTACGAGCAGTACTTC.

The chain carries TRBV20-1 and TRBJ2-5, with 8 positions matching TRBD2. The tail of the sequence fits TRBJ2-7 better, so the J call may be wrong. Germline loops: CDR1 DFQATT, CDR2 SNEGSKA (reference sequence). This CDR3 contains 14 residues. In nucleotides, the CDR3 is TGCAGTGCCCAAGTGGGCGGGAGGACCTACGAGCAGTACTTC. Translation: CSAQVGGRTYEQYF.